One TCR beta chain is described in this entry. Participants spanned ages roughly 18 to 90 years and resided in 20 to 30 US areas. Membership in each cohort depended on participant-reported clinical history. Two negative PCRs, clearance, or symptom resolution characterized the recovered Cohort 3 donors. This sample is drawn from a study of blood T cell repertoires in COVID-19. How the authors handled the data: Amplification of reference gene primers was used by the study to estimate nucleated cell counts. Repertoires were generated with immunoSEQ multiplex PCR, while TCRdb's copy carries only in-frame clones and drops some. Clone size and V and J calls were adopted from that table, with D and trimming inferred from the DNA. The table records roughly 200,000 clones, about 88% of them present only once. The sequencing input was PBMCs or T cells enriched from blood (not recorded which). The source is a woman aged 25-40 years who had recovered from COVID-19.

This CDR3 reads CASSERTVYTF. The CDR3 region has the DNA TGTGCCAGCAGCGAAAGGACAGTCTACACCTTC. The chain recombines TRBV7-2 with TRBJ1-2, with a weak D call TRBD1 (6 bases). V was pared by 5 bases and J by 10 bases, with 11 bases between. Per the germline V gene, CDR1 is SGHTA and CDR2 is FQGNSA. The CDR3 spans 11 residues.